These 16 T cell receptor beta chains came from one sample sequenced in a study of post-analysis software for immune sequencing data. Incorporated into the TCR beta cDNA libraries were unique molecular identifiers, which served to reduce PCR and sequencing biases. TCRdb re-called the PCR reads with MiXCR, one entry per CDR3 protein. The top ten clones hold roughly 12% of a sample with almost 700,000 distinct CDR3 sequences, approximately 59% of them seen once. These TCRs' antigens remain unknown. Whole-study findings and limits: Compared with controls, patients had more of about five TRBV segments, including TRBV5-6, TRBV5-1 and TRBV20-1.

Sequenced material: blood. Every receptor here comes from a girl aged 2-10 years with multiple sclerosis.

The CDR3 loop is CASSLSSEVDEQFF. CDR3 coding DNA: TGCGCCAGCAGCTTGTCATCGGAAGTCGATGAGCAGTTCTTC. J is TRBJ2-1 and V is TRBV5-1, with no clear D. V dropped 1 base and J dropped 8 bases, with 13 bases sitting between them. Germline V lookup: CDR1 SGHRS, CDR2 YFSETQ. There are 14 residues in the CDR3.

CDR3 nucleotides: TGCAGTGCATCCGGGACAGGGTCCGGTGAGCAGTTCTTC. Amino acids: CSASGTGSGEQFF. V and J are TRBV20-1 and TRBJ2-1; 9 nucleotides line up with TRBD1. Germline-derived CDR1 and CDR2 are DFQATT and SNEGSKA (reference sequence). The CDR3 length is 13 residues. Trimming at V came to 6 bases and at J to 9 bases, leaving 9 bases not matched to a gene.

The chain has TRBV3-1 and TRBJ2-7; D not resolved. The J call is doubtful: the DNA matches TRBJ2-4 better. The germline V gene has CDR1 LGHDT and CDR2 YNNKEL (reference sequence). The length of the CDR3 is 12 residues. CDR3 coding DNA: TGTGCCAGCAGCCAAGATGCAAACATTCAGTACTTC. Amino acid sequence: CASSQDANIQYF.

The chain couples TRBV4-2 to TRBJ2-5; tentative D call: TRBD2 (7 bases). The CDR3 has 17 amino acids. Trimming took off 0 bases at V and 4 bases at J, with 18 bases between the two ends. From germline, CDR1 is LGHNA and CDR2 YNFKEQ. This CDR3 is CASSQERGGANGETQYF. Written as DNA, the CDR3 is TGTGCCAGCAGCCAAGAAAGGGGGGGGGCTAATGGAGAGACCCAGTACTTC.

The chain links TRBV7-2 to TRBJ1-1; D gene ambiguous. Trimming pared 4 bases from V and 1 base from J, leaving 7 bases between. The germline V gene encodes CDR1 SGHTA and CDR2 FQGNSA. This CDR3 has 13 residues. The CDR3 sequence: CASSYQRNTEAFF. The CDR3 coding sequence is TGTGCCAGCAGCTACCAGAGGAACACTGAAGCTTTCTTT.

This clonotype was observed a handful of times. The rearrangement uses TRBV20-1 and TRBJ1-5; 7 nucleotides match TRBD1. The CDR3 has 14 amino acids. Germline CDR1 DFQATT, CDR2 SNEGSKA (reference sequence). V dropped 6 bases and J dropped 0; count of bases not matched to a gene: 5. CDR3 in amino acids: CSATRQGSNQPQHF. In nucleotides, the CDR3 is TGCAGTGCCACCCGACAGGGTAGCAATCAGCCCCAGCATTTT.

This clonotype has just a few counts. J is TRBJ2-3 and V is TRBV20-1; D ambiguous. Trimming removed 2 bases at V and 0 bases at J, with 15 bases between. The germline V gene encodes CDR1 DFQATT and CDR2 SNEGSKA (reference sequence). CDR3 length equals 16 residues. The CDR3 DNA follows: TGCAGTGCTAGAAGTGTACAGTTTCCTAGCACAGATACGCAGTATTTT. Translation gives CSARSVQFPSTDTQYF.

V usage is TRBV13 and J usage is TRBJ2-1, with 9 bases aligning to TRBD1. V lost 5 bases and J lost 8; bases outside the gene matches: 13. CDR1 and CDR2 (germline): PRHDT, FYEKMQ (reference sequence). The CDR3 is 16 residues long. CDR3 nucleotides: TGTGCCAGCAGCACAGGACAGGGGAACTTTCTAGATGAGCAGTTCTTC. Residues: CASSTGQGNFLDEQFF.

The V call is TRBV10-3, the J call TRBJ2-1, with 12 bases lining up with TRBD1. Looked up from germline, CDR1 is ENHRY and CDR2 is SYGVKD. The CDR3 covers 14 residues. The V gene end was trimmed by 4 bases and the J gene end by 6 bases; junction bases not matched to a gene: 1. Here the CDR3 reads CAISGDRGPNEQFF. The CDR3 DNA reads TGTGCCATCAGTGGGGACAGGGGGCCCAATGAGCAGTTCTTC.

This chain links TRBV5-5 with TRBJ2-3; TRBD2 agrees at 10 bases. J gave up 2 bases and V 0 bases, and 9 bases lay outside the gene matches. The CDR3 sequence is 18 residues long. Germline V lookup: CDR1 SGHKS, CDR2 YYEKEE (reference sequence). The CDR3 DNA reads TGTGCCAGCAGCTTGGGGCTAGCGGGAGACAAGTACACAGATACGCAGTATTTT. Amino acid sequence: CASSLGLAGDKYTDTQYF. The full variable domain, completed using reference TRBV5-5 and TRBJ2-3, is DAGVTQSPTHLIKTRGQQVTLRCSPISGHKSVSWYQQVLGQGPQFIFQYYEKEERGRGNFPDRFSARQFPNYSSELNVNALLLGDSALYLCASSLGLAGDKYTDTQYFGPGTRLTVL.

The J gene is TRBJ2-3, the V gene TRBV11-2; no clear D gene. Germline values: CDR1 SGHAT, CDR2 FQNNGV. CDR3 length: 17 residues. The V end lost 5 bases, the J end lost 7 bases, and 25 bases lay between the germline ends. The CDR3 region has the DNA TGTGCCAGCAGCCGATCCTTGTCGGCCGGTCGGACGTATACGCAGTATTTT. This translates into CASSRSLSAGRTYTQYF.

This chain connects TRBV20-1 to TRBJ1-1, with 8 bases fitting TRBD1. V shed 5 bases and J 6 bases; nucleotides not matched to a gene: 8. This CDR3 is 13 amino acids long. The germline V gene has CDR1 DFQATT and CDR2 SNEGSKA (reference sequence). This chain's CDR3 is CSAVRQGRAEAFF. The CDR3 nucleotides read TGCAGTGCTGTGAGACAGGGGAGAGCTGAAGCTTTCTTT.

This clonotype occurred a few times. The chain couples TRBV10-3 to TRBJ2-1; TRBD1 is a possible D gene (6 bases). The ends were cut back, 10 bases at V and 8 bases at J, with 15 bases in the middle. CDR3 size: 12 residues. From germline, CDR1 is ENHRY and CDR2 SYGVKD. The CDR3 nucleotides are TGTGCCACCAGAGGGGGAGCGGATGAGCAGTTCTTC. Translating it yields CATRGGADEQFF.

The CDR3 DNA sequence: TGTGCCAGCAGCCAGAGCGGGATCTCCTACGAGCAGTACTTC. Encoded protein: CASSQSGISYEQYF. The chain has TRBV6-4 and TRBJ2-7, with 7 bases aligning to TRBD2. Germline CDR1 MRHNA, CDR2 SNTAGT. V trimming: 6 bases; J trimming: 0 bases; junction bases outside the gene matches: 5. This CDR3 has 14 residues.

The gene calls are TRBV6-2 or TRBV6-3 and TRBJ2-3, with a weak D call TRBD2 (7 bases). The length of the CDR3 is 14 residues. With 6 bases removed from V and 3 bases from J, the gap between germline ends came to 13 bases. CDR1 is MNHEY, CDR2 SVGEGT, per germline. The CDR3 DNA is TGTGCCAGCAGACAGGGAGGGAAGACAGATACGCAGTATTTT. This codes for CASRQGGKTDTQYF.

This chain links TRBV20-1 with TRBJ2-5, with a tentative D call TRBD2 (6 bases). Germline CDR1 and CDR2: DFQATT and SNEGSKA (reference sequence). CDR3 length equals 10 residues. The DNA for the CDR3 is TGCAGGGGACTCCAAGAGACCCAGTACTTC. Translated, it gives CRGLQETQYF.